This TCR beta chain was profiled in a study of T cells in Graves' hyperthyroidism and ophthalmopathy. Authors of the study amplified TCR beta CDR3 regions from RNA transcripts. Initially, a first-round RT-PCR of the TCR CDR3 employed the HTBI primer set. TCRdb ran MiXCR on the multiplex PCR reads and lists one entry per CDR3 protein. The table includes 270,000 or so distinct CDR3 sequences, roughly 15% detected once. Germline V CDR1 and CDR2: MDHEN, SYDVKM. The CDR3 loop spans 12 amino acids. V lost 3 bases, J lost 7 bases, and 4 bases lay in between. Ten or more counts support this clonotype. This sequence joins TRBV28 and TRBJ1-6; D gene ambiguous. Sequenced input: blood. The sequence was collected from a woman in her 50s with Graves' hyperthyroidism that later progressed to Graves' ophthalmopathy. As DNA, the CDR3 is TGTGCCAGCAGTTTGACAAATTCACCCCTCCACTTT. Protein: CASSLTNSPLHF.